This section outlines one T cell receptor beta chain sequence together with its context. Documented time point: cycle 4 day 1 (C4D1), after 6 weeks of nivolumab. Following autologous stem cell transplantation, relapse occurred in every patient, and exposure to brentuximab vedotin varied. Negative selection with magnetic separation was used to purify CD4+ T cells from thawed PBMCs. The patients, who had relapsed/refractory classical Hodgkin lymphoma, achieved best responses of complete response, partial response or progressive disease. These data are taken from a study of PD-1 blockade in classical Hodgkin lymphoma. Overall study context: Patients had nivolumab dosed at 3 mg/kg, delivered intravenously every 2 weeks.

The CDR3 has 15 amino acids. Trimming stripped 0 bases from V and 2 bases from J, with 10 bases between. Germline CDR1 is SGHTS and CDR2 is YDEGEE. TCRdb keeps only in-frame clones here, not all; method: immunoSEQ multiplex PCR. Found here are over 15,000 clones, around 75% of them singletons; the top ten hold 2.5%. This sequence was found in a human donor with classical Hodgkin lymphoma. The sample consisted of CD4+ T cells from blood, taken before the fourth cycle of nivolumab. The V gene is TRBV5-8, the J gene TRBJ2-3; D is undetermined. DNA for the CDR3: TGTGCCAGCAGCTTGGCCACAGTTTCCACAGATACGCAGTATTTT. Protein: CASSLATVSTDTQYF.